Presented here are 18 T cell receptor beta chains from one specimen sequenced in a study of CD8 T cells in ankylosing spondylitis. TCRdb independently ran MiXCR on the 5' RACE reads; one entry per CDR3 protein. The data hold a few hundred thousand distinct CDR3 sequences, with 20% to 25% observed a single time. The sample comprised blood, either unsorted or a sorted T cell fraction (not recorded which). The receptor set was obtained from a female donor with ankylosing spondylitis or in good health (not recorded which).

This clonotype has just a few counts. The rearrangement links TRBV3-1 to TRBJ1-2; no firm D call. V was shortened by 2 bases and J by 8 bases, with 15 bases between the two germline ends. This CDR3 is 14 amino acids long. Germline-derived CDR1 and CDR2 are LGHDT and YNNKEL (reference sequence). CDR3 residues: CASSQYQTVSGYTF. DNA for the CDR3: TGTGCCAGCAGCCAATATCAGACGGTCAGCGGCTACACCTTC.

In its sample, this clonotype was seen many times. The rearrangement links TRBV29-1 to TRBJ2-1; D remains unclear. Germline CDR1 reads SQVTM; CDR2 reads ANQGSEA. The V end was cut by 1 base, the J end by 8 bases, with 15 bases between. The CDR3 runs to 14 residues. DNA for the CDR3: TGCAGCGTTGAAGCCCCTCAAGCCGTCGATGAGCAGTTCTTC. It encodes CSVEAPQAVDEQFF.

CDR3 nucleotides: TGTGCCAGCAGCCCCGGGACTAGACCTGGGCAGACCCAGTACTTC. Residues: CASSPGTRPGQTQYF. The chain couples TRBV9 to TRBJ2-5; 8 bases match TRBD2. This CDR3 is 15 amino acids long. Unmatched junction bases numbered 11, after V lost 4 bases and J lost 6 bases. Germline loops: CDR1 SGDLS, CDR2 YYNGEE. Using reference TRBV9 and TRBJ2-5 for the parts outside the CDR3, the full variable domain is DSGVTQTPKHLITATGQRVTLRCSPRSGDLSVYWYQQSLDQGLQFLIQYYNGEERAKGNILERFSAQQFPDLHSELNLSSLELGDSALYFCASSPGTRPGQTQYFGPGTRLLVL.

Only a few counts were recorded for this clonotype. V usage is TRBV7-9 and J usage is TRBJ1-2; 7 bases are shared with TRBD1. In germline, CDR1 is SEHNR, CDR2 FQNEAQ (reference sequence). This CDR3 has 14 residues. After removal of 2 bases from V and 8 bases from J, the junction contained 8 bases not matched to a gene. In nucleotides, the CDR3 is TGTGCCAGCAGCTTACTGACAGGGAAAAACGGCTACACCTTC. The encoded protein is CASSLLTGKNGYTF.

This sequence joins TRBV7-2 and TRBJ2-3; 8 bases align to TRBD1. With V trimmed by 5 bases and J by 3 bases, 7 bases remained unmatched. Germline loops: CDR1 SGHTA, CDR2 FQGNSA. This CDR3 has 15 amino acids. The CDR3 is CASSQPGQATDTQYF. The CDR3 DNA follows: TGTGCCAGCAGCCAACCGGGACAGGCGACAGATACGCAGTATTTT. Combining the CDR3 with reference TRBV7-2 and TRBJ2-3 gives the whole variable domain GAGVSQSPSNKVTEKGKDVELRCDPISGHTALYWYRQSLGQGLEFLIYFQGNSAPDKSGLPSDRFSAERTGGSVSTLTIQRTQQEDSAVYLCASSQPGQATDTQYFGPGTRLTVL.

This clonotype has only a few counts. This chain uses TRBV20-1 with TRBJ2-7; 8 bases are shared with TRBD2. CDR1 and CDR2 (germline): DFQATT, SNEGSKA (reference sequence). The length of the CDR3 is 13 residues. V trimming: 2 bases; J trimming: 3 bases; junction bases outside the gene matches: 3. The CDR3 nucleotides are TGCAGTGCTAGAACTAGCGGCAACTACGAGCAGTACTTC. Translation: CSARTSGNYEQYF.

The chain is built from TRBV20-1 and TRBJ2-5; D remains unclear. The germline V gene encodes CDR1 DFQATT and CDR2 SNEGSKA (reference sequence). The V and J ends lost 5 bases and 2 bases respectively, with 12 bases between them. The CDR3 spans 13 residues. The CDR3 DNA sequence: TGCAGTGCTCAAGGGCCATCGCAAGAGACCCAGTACTTC. It encodes CSAQGPSQETQYF.

The CDR3 coding sequence is TGTGCCAGCAGTTACAGGGGCACAGATACGCAGTATTTT. It specifies CASSYRGTDTQYF. The chain employs TRBV6-5 and TRBJ2-3; D remains unclear. CDR3 length equals 13 residues. The V gene lost 2 bases and the J gene lost 1 base, with 4 bases spanning the gap. Germline assignment: CDR1 MNHEY and CDR2 SVGAGI.

This chain joins TRBV6-5 and TRBJ1-1; 8 nucleotides align to TRBD1. With 2 bases clipped from V and 6 bases from J, the junction kept 5 bases outside the gene matches. In germline, CDR1 is MNHEY, CDR2 SVGAGI. CDR3 length equals 14 residues. CDR3 residues: CASSYTDRASEAFF. CDR3 DNA: TGTGCCAGCAGTTACACGGACAGGGCTTCTGAAGCTTTCTTT.

The CDR3 sequence is CSAKGQESGNTIYF. The CDR3, as DNA: TGCAGTGCTAAGGGACAGGAGTCTGGAAACACCATATATTTT. The chain recombines TRBV20-1 with TRBJ1-3, with 8 bases matching TRBD1. Germline lookup yields CDR1 DFQATT and CDR2 SNEGSKA (reference sequence). This CDR3 comprises 14 residues. The V segment lost 4 bases and the J segment 1 base; nucleotides outside the gene matches: 3.

V and J are TRBV28 and TRBJ2-5, with D tentatively TRBD2 (6 bases). Between the trimmed V and J ends, which lost 7 bases and 1 base, there was a span of 13 bases. The CDR3 is 14 amino acids. The germline V gene has CDR1 MDHEN and CDR2 SYDVKM. The CDR3 nucleotides are TGTGCCAGCACCTTGACTAGTTTCCAAGAGACCCAGTACTTC. Translation: CASTLTSFQETQYF. The full variable domain, rest sourced from reference TRBV28 and TRBJ2-5, is DVKVTQSSRYLVKRTGEKVFLECVQDMDHENMFWYRQDPGLGLRLIYFSYDVKMKEKGDIPEGYSVSREKKERFSLILESASTNQTSMYLCASTLTSFQETQYFGPGTRLLVL.

The J gene is TRBJ1-5, the V gene TRBV2; D remains unclear. V was trimmed by 6 bases and J by 3 bases, leaving 9 bases between them. The CDR3 spans 13 residues. Germline V gene data show CDR1 as SNHLY and CDR2 as FYNNEI. CDR3 in amino acids: CASRRSLNQPQHF. The CDR3 region has the DNA TGTGCCAGCAGACGGAGCCTCAATCAGCCCCAGCATTTT.

This clonotype was recorded a few times. The genes are TRBV12-3 or TRBV12-4 and TRBJ2-7, with 7 bases that match TRBD1. Losses at the gene ends were 3 bases for V and 5 bases for J; bases not matched to a gene: 4. The CDR3 contains 13 residues. Written as DNA, the CDR3 is TGTGCCAGCAGTTTGACAGGGAGCCACGAGCAGTACTTC. Amino acids: CASSLTGSHEQYF.

This rearrangement joins TRBV5-6 to TRBJ2-2; TRBD2 matches at 7 bases. Germline CDR1 SGHDT, CDR2 YYEEEE. This CDR3 has 14 residues. Unmatched junction bases numbered 6, after V lost 2 bases and J lost 8 bases. The CDR3 sequence is CASSFGGSIGELFF. DNA for the CDR3: TGTGCCAGCAGCTTCGGCGGGAGTATAGGGGAGCTGTTTTTT.

The sample holds many counts of this clonotype. V and J are TRBV29-1 and TRBJ1-1; perhaps TRBD1 as D (6 bases). V was pared by 6 bases and J by 7 bases, with 12 bases between. From germline, CDR1 is SQVTM and CDR2 ANQGSEA. The CDR3 has 11 amino acids. The CDR3 here is CSVVGQIEAFF. DNA for the CDR3: TGCAGCGTCGTCGGACAGATTGAAGCTTTCTTT. Supplemented by reference TRBV29-1 and TRBJ1-1, the full variable domain reads SAVISQKPSRDICQRGTSLTIQCQVDSQVTMMFWYRQQPGQSLTLIATANQGSEATYESGFVIDKFPISRPNLTFSTLTVSNMSPEDSSIYLCSVVGQIEAFFGQGTRLTVV.

This chain links TRBV28 with TRBJ2-1; 9 bases match TRBD1. Per germline, CDR1 MDHEN and CDR2 SYDVKM. V shed 6 bases, J shed 5 bases, and the junction held 11 bases outside the gene matches. The CDR3 consists of 16 residues. The CDR3 is CASRGGTGRSDNEQFF. The CDR3 DNA follows: TGTGCCAGCAGAGGCGGGACAGGGCGTTCGGACAATGAGCAGTTCTTC.

Ten or more counts support this clonotype. Written as DNA, the CDR3 is TGTGCCAGCAGTTCCTCTGGACAGCACTATGGCTACACCTTC. It is translated as CASSSSGQHYGYTF. The rearrangement joins TRBV6-5 to TRBJ1-2, with D perhaps matching TRBD1 (6 bases). The germline gives CDR1 MNHEY, CDR2 SVGAGI. Trimming took off 4 bases at V and 3 bases at J, with 12 bases between the two ends. This CDR3 spans 14 amino acids.

This sequence joins TRBV20-1 and TRBJ1-1, with 8 bases aligning to TRBD1. Germline trimming cut 1 base from V and 2 bases from J; bases unmatched to any gene: 9. The germline gives CDR1 DFQATT, CDR2 SNEGSKA (reference sequence). This CDR3 is 16 amino acids long. Here the CDR3 DNA reads TGCAGTGCTAGAGGGGGGGGCGACAGGGGTAACACTGAAGCTTTCTTT. As protein: CSARGGGDRGNTEAFF.